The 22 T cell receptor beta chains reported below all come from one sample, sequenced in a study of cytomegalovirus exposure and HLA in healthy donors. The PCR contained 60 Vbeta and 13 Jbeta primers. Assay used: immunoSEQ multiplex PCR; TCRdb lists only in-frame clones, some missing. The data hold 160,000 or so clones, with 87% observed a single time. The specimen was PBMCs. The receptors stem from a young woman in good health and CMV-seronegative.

The CDR3 DNA reads TGTGCCAGCAGCCCAAAGGGGGTTATGAAGAACACCGGGGAGCTGTTTTTT. Translating gives CASSPKGVMKNTGELFF. V and J are TRBV7-9 and TRBJ2-2; possibly TRBD1 for D (6 bases). CDR3 size: 17 residues. With 5 bases removed from V and 1 base from J, the gap between germline ends came to 17 bases. Germline lookup yields CDR1 SEHNR and CDR2 FQNEAQ (reference sequence). Using reference TRBV7-9 and TRBJ2-2 for the parts outside the CDR3, the full variable domain is DTGVSQNPRHKITKRGQNVTFRCDPISEHNRLYWYRQTLGQGPEFLTYFQNEAQLEKSRLLSDRFSAERPKGSFSTLEIQRTEQGDSAMYLCASSPKGVMKNTGELFFGEGSRLTVL.

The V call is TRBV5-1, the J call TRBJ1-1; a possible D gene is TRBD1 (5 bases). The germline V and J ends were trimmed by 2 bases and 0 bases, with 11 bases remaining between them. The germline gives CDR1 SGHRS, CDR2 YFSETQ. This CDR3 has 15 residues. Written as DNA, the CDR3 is TGCGCCAGCAGCTTAATCCCGGGGGTGAACACTGAAGCTTTCTTT. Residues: CASSLIPGVNTEAFF.

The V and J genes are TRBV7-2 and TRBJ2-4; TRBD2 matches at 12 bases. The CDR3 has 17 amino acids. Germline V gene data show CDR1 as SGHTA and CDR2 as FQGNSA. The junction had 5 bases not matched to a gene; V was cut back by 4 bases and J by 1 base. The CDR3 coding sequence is TGTGCCAGCAGCTCGGGGCTAGCGGGGGGGGCCAAAAACATTCAGTACTTC. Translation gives CASSSGLAGGAKNIQYF.

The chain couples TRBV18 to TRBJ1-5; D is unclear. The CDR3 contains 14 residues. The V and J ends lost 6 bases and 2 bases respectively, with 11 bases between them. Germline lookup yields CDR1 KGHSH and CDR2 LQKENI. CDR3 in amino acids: CASSLDAGNQPQHF. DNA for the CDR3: TGTGCCAGCTCTCTAGACGCTGGCAATCAGCCCCAGCATTTT. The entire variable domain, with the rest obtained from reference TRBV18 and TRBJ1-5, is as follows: NAGVMQNPRHLVRRRGQEARLRCSPMKGHSHVYWYRQLPEEGLKFMVYLQKENIIDESGMPKERFSAEFPKEGPSILRIQQVVRGDSAAYFCASSLDAGNQPQHFGDGTRLSIL.

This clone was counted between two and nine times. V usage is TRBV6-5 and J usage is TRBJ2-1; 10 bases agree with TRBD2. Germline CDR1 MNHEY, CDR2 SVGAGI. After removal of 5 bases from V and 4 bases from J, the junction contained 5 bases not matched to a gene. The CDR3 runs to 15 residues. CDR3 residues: CASSLLAGLYNEQFF. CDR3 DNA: TGTGCCAGCAGTCTACTAGCGGGGTTATACAATGAGCAGTTCTTC.

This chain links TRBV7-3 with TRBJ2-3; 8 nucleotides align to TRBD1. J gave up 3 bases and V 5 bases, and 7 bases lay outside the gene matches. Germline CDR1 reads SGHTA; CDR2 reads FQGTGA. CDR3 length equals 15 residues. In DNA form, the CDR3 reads TGTGCCAGCAGCCCGCAGACAGGGGCTACAGATACGCAGTATTTT. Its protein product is CASSPQTGATDTQYF.

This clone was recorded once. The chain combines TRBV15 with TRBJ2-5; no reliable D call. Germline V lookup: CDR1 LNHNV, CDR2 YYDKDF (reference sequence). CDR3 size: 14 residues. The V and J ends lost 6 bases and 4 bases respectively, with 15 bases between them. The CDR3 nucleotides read TGTGCCACCAGACCGAACCTGGTGGCAGAGACCCAGTACTTC. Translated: CATRPNLVAETQYF.

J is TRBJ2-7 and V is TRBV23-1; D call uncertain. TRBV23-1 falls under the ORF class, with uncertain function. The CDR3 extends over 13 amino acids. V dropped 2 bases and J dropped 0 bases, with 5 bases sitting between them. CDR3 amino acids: CASSQPFSYEQYF. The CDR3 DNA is TGCGCCAGCAGTCAACCATTCTCCTACGAGCAGTACTTC.

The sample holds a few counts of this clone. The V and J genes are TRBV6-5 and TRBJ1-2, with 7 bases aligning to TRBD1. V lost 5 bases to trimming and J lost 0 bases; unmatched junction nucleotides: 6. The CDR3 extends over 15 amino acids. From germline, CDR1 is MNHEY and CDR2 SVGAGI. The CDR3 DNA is TGTGCCAGCAGTCAGATGACAGGGTCTAACTATGGCTACACCTTC. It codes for CASSQMTGSNYGYTF.

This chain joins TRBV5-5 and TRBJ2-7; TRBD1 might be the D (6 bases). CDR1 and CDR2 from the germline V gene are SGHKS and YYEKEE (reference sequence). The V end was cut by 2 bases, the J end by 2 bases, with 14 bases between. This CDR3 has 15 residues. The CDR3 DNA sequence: TGTGCCAGCAGCTTACACCCCGGACAGACCTACGAGCAGTACTTC. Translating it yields CASSLHPGQTYEQYF.

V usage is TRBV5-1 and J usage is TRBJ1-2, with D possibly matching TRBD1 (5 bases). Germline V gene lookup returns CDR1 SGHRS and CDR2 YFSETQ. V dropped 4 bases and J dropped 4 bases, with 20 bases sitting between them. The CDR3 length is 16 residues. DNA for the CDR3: TGCGCCAGCAGCCCCGGGAGGGGTGAAGGGAGCTATGGCTACACCTTC. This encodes CASSPGRGEGSYGYTF.

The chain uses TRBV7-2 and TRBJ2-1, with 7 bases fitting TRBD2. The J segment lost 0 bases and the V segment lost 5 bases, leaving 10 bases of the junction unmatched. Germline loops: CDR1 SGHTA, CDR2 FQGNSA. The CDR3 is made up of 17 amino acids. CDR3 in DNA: TGTGCCAGCAGCGGGGGTGGGGGAGGGAGCTCCTACAATGAGCAGTTCTTC. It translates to CASSGGGGGSSYNEQFF.

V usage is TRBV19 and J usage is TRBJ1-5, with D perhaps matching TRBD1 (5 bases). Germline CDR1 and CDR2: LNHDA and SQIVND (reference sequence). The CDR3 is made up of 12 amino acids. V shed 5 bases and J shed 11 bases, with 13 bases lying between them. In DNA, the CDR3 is TGTGCCAGTAGTGACAGTAAGTGGGCCCAGCATTTT. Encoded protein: CASSDSKWAQHF.

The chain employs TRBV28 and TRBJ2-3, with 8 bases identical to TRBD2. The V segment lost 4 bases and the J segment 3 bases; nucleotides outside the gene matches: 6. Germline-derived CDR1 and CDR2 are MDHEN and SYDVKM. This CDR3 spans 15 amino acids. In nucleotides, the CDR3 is TGTGCCAGCAGTTCCCCAGCGGGGGTAACAGATACGCAGTATTTT. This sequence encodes CASSSPAGVTDTQYF.

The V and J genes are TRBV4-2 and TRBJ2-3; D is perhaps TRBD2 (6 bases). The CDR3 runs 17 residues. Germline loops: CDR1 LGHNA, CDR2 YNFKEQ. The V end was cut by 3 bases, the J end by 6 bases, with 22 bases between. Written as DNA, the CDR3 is TGTGCCAGCAGCCATCCCCGGGGGATTGCGGTTGAGGATACGCAGTATTTT. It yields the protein CASSHPRGIAVEDTQYF.

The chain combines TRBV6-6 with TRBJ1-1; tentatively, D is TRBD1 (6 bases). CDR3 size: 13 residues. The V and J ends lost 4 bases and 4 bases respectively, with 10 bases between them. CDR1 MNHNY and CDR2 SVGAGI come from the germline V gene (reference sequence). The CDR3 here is CASSLQGGTEAFF. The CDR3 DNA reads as TGTGCCAGCAGTTTACAGGGTGGCACTGAAGCTTTCTTT.

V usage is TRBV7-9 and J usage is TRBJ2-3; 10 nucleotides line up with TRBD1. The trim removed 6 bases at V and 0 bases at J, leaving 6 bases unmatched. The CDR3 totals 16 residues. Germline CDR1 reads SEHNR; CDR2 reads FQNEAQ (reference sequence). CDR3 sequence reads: CASRSRQGASTDTQYF. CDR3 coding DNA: TGTGCCAGCAGGAGTAGACAGGGGGCAAGCACAGATACGCAGTATTTT.

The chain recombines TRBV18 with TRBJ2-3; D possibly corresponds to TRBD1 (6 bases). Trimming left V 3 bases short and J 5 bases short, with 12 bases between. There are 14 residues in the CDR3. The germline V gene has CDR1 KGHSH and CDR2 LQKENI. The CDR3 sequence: CASSPRQVQDTQYF. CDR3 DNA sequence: TGTGCCAGCTCACCGAGACAGGTTCAAGATACGCAGTATTTT.

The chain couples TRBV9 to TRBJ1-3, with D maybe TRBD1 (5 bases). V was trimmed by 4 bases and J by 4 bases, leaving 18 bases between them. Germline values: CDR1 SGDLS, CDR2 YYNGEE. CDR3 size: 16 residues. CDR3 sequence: CASSPQVDVRGNTIYF. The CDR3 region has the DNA TGTGCCAGCAGCCCACAGGTGGATGTTCGGGGAAACACCATATATTTT.

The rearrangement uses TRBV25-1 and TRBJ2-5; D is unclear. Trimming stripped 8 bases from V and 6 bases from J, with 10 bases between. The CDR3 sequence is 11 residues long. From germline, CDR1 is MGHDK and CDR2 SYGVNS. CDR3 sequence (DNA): TGTGCCAGCTTTCAGTGGCAGACCCAGTACTTC. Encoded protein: CASFQWQTQYF.

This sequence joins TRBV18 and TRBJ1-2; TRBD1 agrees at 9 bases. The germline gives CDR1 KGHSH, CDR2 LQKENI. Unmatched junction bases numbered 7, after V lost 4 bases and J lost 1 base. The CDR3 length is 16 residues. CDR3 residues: CASSRGQGPINYGYTF. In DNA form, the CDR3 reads TGTGCCAGCTCACGGGGACAGGGTCCCATTAACTATGGCTACACCTTC.

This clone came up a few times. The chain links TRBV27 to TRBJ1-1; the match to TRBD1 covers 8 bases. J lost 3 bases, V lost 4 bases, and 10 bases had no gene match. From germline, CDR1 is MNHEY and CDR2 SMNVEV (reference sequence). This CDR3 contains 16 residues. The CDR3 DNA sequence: TGTGCCAGCAGTTCCGGACAGGGATGGTTCGACACTGAAGCTTTCTTT. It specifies CASSSGQGWFDTEAFF.